The TCR beta chain described here comes from a study of shared clonotypes between healthy human individuals. This CDR3 has 15 residues. CDR1 is MNHEY, CDR2 SMNVEV, per germline (reference sequence). Trimming shortened V by 2 bases and J by 0 bases, and 7 bases separated the two germline ends. How the authors handled the data: As immunoSEQ supplied junction-only sequences (without quality scores), filtering differed. Assay used: immunoSEQ multiplex PCR; TCRdb lists only in-frame clones, some missing. That table furnishes V, J and clone size, whereas the DNA furnished D and trimming. The data hold 760,000 or so clones, with approximately 96% observed a single time. The naive CD8 population came from CD45RO-negative cells selected for CCR7, without terminally differentiated effector memory CD45RA+ cells. Comment on this clone: The same CDR3 is also encoded by other DNA sequences in this sample.

Sample: naive CD8+ T cells sorted from blood. This chain links TRBV27 with TRBJ2-2; D unresolved. The TCR was taken from a man aged 25 to 40 in good health. In DNA, the CDR3 is TGTGCCAGCAGTTTAAGCTCCCCGAACACCGGGGAGCTGTTTTTT. Encoded protein: CASSLSSPNTGELFF.